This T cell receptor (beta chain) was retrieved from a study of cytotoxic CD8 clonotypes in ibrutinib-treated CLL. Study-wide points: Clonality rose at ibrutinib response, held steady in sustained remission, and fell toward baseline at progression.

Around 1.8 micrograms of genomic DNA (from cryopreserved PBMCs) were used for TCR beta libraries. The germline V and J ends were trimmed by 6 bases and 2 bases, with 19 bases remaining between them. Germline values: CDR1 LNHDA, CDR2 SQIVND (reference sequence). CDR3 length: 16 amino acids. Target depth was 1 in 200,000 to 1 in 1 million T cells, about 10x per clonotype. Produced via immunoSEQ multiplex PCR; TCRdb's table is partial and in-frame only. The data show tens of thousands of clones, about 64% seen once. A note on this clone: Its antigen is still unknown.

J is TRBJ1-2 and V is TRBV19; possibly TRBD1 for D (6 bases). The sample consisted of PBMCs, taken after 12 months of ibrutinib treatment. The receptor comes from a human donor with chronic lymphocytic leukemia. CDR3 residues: CASRTDFTQGNYGYTF. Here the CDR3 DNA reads TGTGCCAGTAGGACGGACTTTACGCAGGGGAACTATGGCTACACCTTC.